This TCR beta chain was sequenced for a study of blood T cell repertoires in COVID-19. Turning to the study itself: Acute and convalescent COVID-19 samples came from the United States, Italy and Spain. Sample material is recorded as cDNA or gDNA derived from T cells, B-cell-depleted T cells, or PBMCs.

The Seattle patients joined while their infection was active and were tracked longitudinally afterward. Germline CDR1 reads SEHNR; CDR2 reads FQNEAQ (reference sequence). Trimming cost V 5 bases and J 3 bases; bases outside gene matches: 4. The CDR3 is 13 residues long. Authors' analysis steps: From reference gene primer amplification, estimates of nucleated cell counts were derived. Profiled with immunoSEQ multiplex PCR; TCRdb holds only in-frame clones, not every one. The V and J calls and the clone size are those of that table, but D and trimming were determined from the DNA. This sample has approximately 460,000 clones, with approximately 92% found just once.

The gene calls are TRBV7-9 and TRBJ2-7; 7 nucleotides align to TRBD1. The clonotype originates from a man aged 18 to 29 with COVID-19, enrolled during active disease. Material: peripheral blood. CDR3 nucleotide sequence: TGTGCCAGCAGCGAAGCAGGGGGCTACGAGCAGTACTTC. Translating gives CASSEAGGYEQYF.